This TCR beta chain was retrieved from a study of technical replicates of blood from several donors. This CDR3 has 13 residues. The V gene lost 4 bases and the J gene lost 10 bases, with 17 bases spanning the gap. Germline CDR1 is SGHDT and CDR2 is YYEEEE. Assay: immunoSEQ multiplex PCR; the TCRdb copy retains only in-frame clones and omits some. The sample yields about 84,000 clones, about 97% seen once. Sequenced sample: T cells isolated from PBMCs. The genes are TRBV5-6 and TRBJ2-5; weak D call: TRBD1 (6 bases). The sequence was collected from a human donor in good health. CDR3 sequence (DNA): TGTGCCAGCAGCGACTCGACAGGAGGAGACCAGTACTTC. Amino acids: CASSDSTGGDQYF.